This T cell receptor beta chain was sequenced for a study of blood T cell repertoires in COVID-19. Libraries were prepared by immunoSEQ multiplex PCR; TCRdb keeps only in-frame clonotypes and omits some of them. The table has some 15,000 clones, around 88% seen once. The CDR3 has 13 amino acids. Germline trimming cut 4 bases from V and 3 bases from J; bases unmatched to any gene: 2. Per germline, CDR1 ENHRY and CDR2 SYGVKD. The J gene is TRBJ2-7, the V gene TRBV10-3; 8 nucleotides agree with TRBD2. The source is a human donor in a cohort sampled during active COVID-19. Sequencing was done on a sample of peripheral blood. DNA for the CDR3: TGTGCCATCAGTGTCAGCGGGAGCTACGAGCAGTACTTC. Amino acid sequence: CAISVSGSYEQYF.